The T cell receptor beta chain described here comes from a study of cytomegalovirus exposure and HLA in healthy donors. The study ran its PCR with 60 Vbeta and 13 Jbeta primers. Data came from immunoSEQ multiplex PCR; TCRdb stores just in-frame clones and leaves some out. The table has 150,000 to 200,000 clones, approximately 84% seen once. The sample holds a few counts of this clone. From germline, CDR1 is WSHSY and CDR2 SAAADI. The V end was cut by 7 bases, the J end by 4 bases, with 23 bases between. This CDR3 spans 16 amino acids. The chain is built from TRBV10-2 and TRBJ2-7, with D perhaps matching TRBD1 (7 bases). Sequencing input: PBMCs. This TCR was sampled from a woman aged 25 to 39 in good health and CMV-seropositive. The CDR3 DNA follows: TGCGCCAGCAAAACATTAGGTTCTCAGGGGGGATACGAGCAGTACTTC. Amino acids: CASKTLGSQGGYEQYF.